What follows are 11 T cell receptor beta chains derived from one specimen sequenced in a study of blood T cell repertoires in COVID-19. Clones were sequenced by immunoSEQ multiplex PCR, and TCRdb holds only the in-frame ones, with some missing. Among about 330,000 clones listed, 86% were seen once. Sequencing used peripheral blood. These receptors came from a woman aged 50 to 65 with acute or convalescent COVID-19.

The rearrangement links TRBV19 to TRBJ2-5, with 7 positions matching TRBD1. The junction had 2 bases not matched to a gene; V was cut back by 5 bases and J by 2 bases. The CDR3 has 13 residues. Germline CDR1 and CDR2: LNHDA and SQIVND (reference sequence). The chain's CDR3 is CASSVGQQETQYF. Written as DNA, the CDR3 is TGTGCCAGTAGTGTGGGACAGCAAGAGACCCAGTACTTC.

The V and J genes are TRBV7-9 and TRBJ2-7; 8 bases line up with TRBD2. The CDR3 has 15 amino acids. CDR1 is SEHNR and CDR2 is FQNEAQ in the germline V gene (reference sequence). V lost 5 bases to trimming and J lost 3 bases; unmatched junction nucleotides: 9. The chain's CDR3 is CASSPLSGGLYEQYF. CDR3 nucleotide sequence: TGTGCCAGCAGCCCTCTGAGCGGGGGACTCTACGAGCAGTACTTC.

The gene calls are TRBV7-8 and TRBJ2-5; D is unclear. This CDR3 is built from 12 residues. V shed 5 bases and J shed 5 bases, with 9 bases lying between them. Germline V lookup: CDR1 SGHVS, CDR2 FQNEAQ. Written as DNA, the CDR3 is TGTGCCAGCAGCCCCCTAGGCGAGACCCAGTACTTC. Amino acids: CASSPLGETQYF.

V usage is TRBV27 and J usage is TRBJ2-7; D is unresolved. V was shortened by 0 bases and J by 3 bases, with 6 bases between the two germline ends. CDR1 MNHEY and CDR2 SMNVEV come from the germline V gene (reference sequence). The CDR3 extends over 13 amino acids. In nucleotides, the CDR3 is TGTGCCAGCAGTTTATCGAGATTCTACGAGCAGTACTTC. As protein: CASSLSRFYEQYF.

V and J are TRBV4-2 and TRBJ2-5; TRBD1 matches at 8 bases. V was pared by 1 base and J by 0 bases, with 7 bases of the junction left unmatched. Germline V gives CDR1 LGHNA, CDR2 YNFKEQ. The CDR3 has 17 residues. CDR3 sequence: CASSQGYRGFYQETQYF. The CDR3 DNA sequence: TGTGCCAGCAGCCAAGGTTACAGGGGGTTCTACCAAGAGACCCAGTACTTC.

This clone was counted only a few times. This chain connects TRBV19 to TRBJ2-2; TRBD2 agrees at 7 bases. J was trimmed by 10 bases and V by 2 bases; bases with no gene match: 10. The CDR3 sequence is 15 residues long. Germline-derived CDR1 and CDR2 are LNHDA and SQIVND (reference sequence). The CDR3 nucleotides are TGTGCCAGTAGTATATCTTCGGGAGGAGGAGAGGAGCTGTTTTTT. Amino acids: CASSISSGGGEELFF.

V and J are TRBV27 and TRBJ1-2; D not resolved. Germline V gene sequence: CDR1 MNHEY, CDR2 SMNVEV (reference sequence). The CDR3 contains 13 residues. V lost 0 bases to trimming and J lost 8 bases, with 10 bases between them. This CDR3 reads CASSLSSRSGYTF. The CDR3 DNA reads TGTGCCAGCAGTTTATCCTCCCGGTCGGGCTACACCTTC.

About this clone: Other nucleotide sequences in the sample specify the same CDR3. CDR3 sequence: CASSLAGGYEQYF. The CDR3 DNA sequence: TGTGCCAGCTCACTAGCGGGAGGGTACGAGCAGTACTTC. The chain is built from TRBV18 and TRBJ2-7; 11 bases fit TRBD2. Germline trimming cut 4 bases from V and 4 bases from J; bases unmatched to any gene: 0. The CDR3 consists of 13 residues. Germline V CDR1 and CDR2: KGHSH, LQKENI.

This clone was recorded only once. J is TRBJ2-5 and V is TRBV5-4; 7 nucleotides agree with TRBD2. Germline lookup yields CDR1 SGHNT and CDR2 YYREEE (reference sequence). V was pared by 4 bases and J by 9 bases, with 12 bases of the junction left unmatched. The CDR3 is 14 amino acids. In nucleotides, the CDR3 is TGTGCCAGCAGCCGCCGGGACTATGGTATGGCCCAGTACTTC. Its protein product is CASSRRDYGMAQYF.

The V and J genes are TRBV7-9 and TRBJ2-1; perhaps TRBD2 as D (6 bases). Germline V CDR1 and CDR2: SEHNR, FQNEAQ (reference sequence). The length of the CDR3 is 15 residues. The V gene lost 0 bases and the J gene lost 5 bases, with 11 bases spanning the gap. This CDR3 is CASSLALGSDNEQFF. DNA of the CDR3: TGTGCCAGCAGCTTAGCGCTCGGGAGTGACAATGAGCAGTTCTTC. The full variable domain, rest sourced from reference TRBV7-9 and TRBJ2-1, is DTGVSQNPRHKITKRGQNVTFRCDPISEHNRLYWYRQTLGQGPEFLTYFQNEAQLEKSRLLSDRFSAERPKGSFSTLEIQRTEQGDSAMYLCASSLALGSDNEQFFGPGTRLTVL.

The CDR3 DNA is TGTGCCAGCAGTCCCGTAGCCCCTAACCACTATGGCTACACCTTC. Protein: CASSPVAPNHYGYTF. This sequence joins TRBV6-2 or TRBV6-3 and TRBJ1-2; D is unresolved. V was pared by 5 bases and J by 3 bases, with 16 bases between. This CDR3 comprises 15 residues. CDR1 and CDR2 from the germline V gene are MNHEY and SVGEGT.